Following are 20 T cell receptor beta chains from one sample sequenced in a study of blood T cells in healthy people across ages. The authors ran a second PCR of roughly 7 to 11 cycles using a sample-barcoded 5' primer and a J-beta primer mix. Each CDR3 protein is one row after TCRdb ran MiXCR on the 5' RACE reads. Altogether 1.5 million to 2 million distinct CDR3 sequences are present, roughly 32% being singletons, with the ten largest covering roughly 10%. The specimen sequenced was blood. The receptors were sampled from a woman aged 25 to 39 in good health.

This sequence joins TRBV7-2 and TRBJ2-1; 9 bases line up with TRBD2. The J segment lost 15 bases and the V segment lost 5 bases, leaving 8 bases of the junction unmatched. The CDR3 has 12 residues. CDR1 SGHTA and CDR2 FQGNSA come from the germline V gene. In nucleotides, the CDR3 is TGTGCCAGCAGCCCCTACGGACTAGCGAGGTTCTTC. Its translation is CASSPYGLARFF.

This clonotype was counted many times. The J gene is TRBJ2-3, the V gene TRBV12-3 or TRBV12-4, with 11 bases fitting TRBD2. The CDR3 extends over 17 amino acids. V dropped 6 bases and J dropped 4; count of bases not matched to a gene: 12. The chain's CDR3 is CASSQFLLAGGSDTQYF. The CDR3 DNA reads as TGTGCCAGCAGCCAATTCCTCCTAGCGGGAGGATCAGATACGCAGTATTTT.

The chain recombines TRBV6-5 with TRBJ2-7; 9 bases map to TRBD1. The CDR3 has 14 amino acids. After removal of 6 bases from V and 0 bases from J, the junction contained 3 bases not matched to a gene. In germline, CDR1 is MNHEY, CDR2 SVGAGI. The CDR3 DNA reads as TGTGCCAGCAGGGAGACAGGGGGCTCCTACGAGCAGTACTTC. It yields the protein CASRETGGSYEQYF.

Many counts were recorded for this clonotype. The genes are TRBV7-3 and TRBJ2-3, with 9 bases that match TRBD2. This CDR3 contains 16 residues. The V gene end was trimmed by 5 bases and the J gene end by 8 bases; junction bases not matched to a gene: 14. Germline V lookup: CDR1 SGHTA, CDR2 FQGTGA. The CDR3: CASSAPSAGGASTQYF. CDR3 coding DNA: TGTGCCAGCAGCGCACCCTCAGCGGGGGGCGCCAGTACGCAGTATTTT.

V gene TRBV29-1 combines with J gene TRBJ2-5; no clear D. Trimming removed 2 bases from V and 2 bases from J, with 9 bases in between. Germline CDR1 SQVTM, CDR2 ANQGSEA. The CDR3 has 13 amino acids. In DNA, the CDR3 is TGCAGCGTTGAACCTAGAGAACAAGAGACCCAGTACTTC. It yields the protein CSVEPREQETQYF. The whole variable domain, remainder taken from reference TRBV29-1 and TRBJ2-5, is SAVISQKPSRDICQRGTSLTIQCQVDSQVTMMFWYRQQPGQSLTLIATANQGSEATYESGFVIDKFPISRPNLTFSTLTVSNMSPEDSSIYLCSVEPREQETQYFGPGTRLLVL.

V usage is TRBV27 and J usage is TRBJ2-1; TRBD2 matches 15 bases. Per germline, CDR1 MNHEY and CDR2 SMNVEV (reference sequence). Unmatched junction bases numbered 8, after V lost 6 bases and J lost 8 bases. This CDR3 contains 16 residues. CDR3 nucleotides: TGTGCCAGCAGCCCCGAGGGACTAGCGGGGGGTTATGAGCAGTTCTTC. Translation gives CASSPEGLAGGYEQFF.

This clonotype was detected once. V and J are TRBV20-1 and TRBJ1-2; no clear D. From germline, CDR1 is DFQATT and CDR2 SNEGSKA (reference sequence). Trimming took 2 bases from V and 4 from J, leaving 17 bases between them. The CDR3 is made up of 15 amino acids. The CDR3 DNA is TGCAGTGCTAGAAAAAACGGGCCGAACACCTATGGCTACACCTTC. Amino acid sequence: CSARKNGPNTYGYTF.

This clonotype was found many times. The J gene is TRBJ2-5, the V gene TRBV20-1, with 7 bases fitting TRBD2. CDR1 and CDR2 (germline): DFQATT, SNEGSKA (reference sequence). The V and J ends lost 5 bases and 2 bases, in that order; junction bases with no gene match: 8. This CDR3 is 14 amino acids long. The CDR3 spells CSALPLAVQETQYF. In DNA, the CDR3 is TGCAGTGCTTTACCTCTAGCGGTACAAGAGACCCAGTACTTC.

The chain has TRBV20-1 and TRBJ2-4, with 7 bases identical to TRBD2. The J call may be wrong; the DNA end is better matched by TRBJ2-7. CDR3 length: 14 residues. Germline V gene lookup returns CDR1 DFQATT and CDR2 SNEGSKA (reference sequence). The CDR3 DNA is TGCAGTGCTAGGAAAGAGCGGGACTATAACGAGCAGTACTTC. Translating gives CSARKERDYNEQYF.

This chain connects TRBV4-1 to TRBJ1-4, with D unresolved. The V gene's germline CDR1 is MGHRA and CDR2 YSYEKL. The CDR3 consists of 17 residues. The V gene lost 1 base and the J gene lost 3 bases, with 15 bases spanning the gap. Written as DNA, the CDR3 is TGCGCCAGCAGCCAAGCAGTCGCCGGCGGGGCTAATGAAAAACTGTTTTTT. Translating it yields CASSQAVAGGANEKLFF.

A few counts support this clonotype. The chain has TRBV12-3 or TRBV12-4 and TRBJ2-7; 7 bases match TRBD1. The CDR3 totals 16 residues. V was pared by 3 bases and J by 0 bases, with 8 bases of the junction left unmatched. CDR3 loop: CASSFSTGLASYEQYF. The CDR3 nucleotides are TGTGCCAGCAGTTTCTCGACAGGGTTGGCCTCCTACGAGCAGTACTTC.

In this sample, this clonotype turned up a few times. The J gene is TRBJ1-2, the V gene TRBV7-3; D not certain. This CDR3 has 14 residues. CDR1 is SGHTA and CDR2 is FQGTGA in the germline V gene. V dropped 2 bases and J dropped 4 bases, with 11 bases sitting between them. In DNA, the CDR3 is TGTGCCAGCAGCTTAGGCAGGAGCGGCTATGGCTACACCTTC. Protein product: CASSLGRSGYGYTF.

Written as DNA, the CDR3 is TGTGCCAGCAGCCCCATTGGTGAAGCTTTCTTT. Amino acid sequence: CASSPIGEAFF. This chain links TRBV7-8 with TRBJ1-1; D is undetermined. V lost 5 bases, J lost 7 bases, and 8 bases lay in between. The CDR3 has 11 residues. The V gene's germline CDR1 is SGHVS and CDR2 FQNEAQ. Looking up the rest from reference TRBV7-8 and TRBJ1-1 gives the full variable domain: GAGVSQSPRYKVAKRGQDVALRCDPISGHVSLFWYQQALGQGPEFLTYFQNEAQLDKSGLPSDRFFAERPEGSVSTLKIQRTQQEDSAVYLCASSPIGEAFFGQGTRLTVV.

V is TRBV6-2 or TRBV6-3 and J is TRBJ1-2; D is uncertain. This CDR3 is 14 amino acids long. Trimming left V 4 bases short and J 3 bases short, with 12 bases between. Germline CDR1 MNHEY, CDR2 SVGEGT. For the CDR3, the DNA is TGTGCCAGCAGTTCGGAGTTCGACGACTATGGCTACACCTTC. It yields the protein CASSSEFDDYGYTF.

This clonotype was found a few times. The chain combines TRBV4-1 with TRBJ1-1, with no clear D. Germline lookup yields CDR1 MGHRA and CDR2 YSYEKL. Trimming pared 5 bases from V and 2 bases from J, leaving 9 bases between. The CDR3 spans 13 residues. Written as DNA, the CDR3 is TGCGCCAGCAGCGAGGAGAGAAACACTGAAGCTTTCTTT. Translating it yields CASSEERNTEAFF.

This clonotype was picked up a small number of times. This chain links TRBV3-1 with TRBJ2-1; 10 positions agree with TRBD2. This CDR3 is built from 21 residues. J was trimmed by 1 base and V by 0 bases; bases with no gene match: 15. Per the germline V gene, CDR1 is LGHDT and CDR2 is YNNKEL (reference sequence). The CDR3 here is CASSQEGEAASGSISYNEQFF. The DNA for the CDR3 is TGTGCCAGCAGCCAAGAAGGAGAGGCTGCTAGCGGGAGTATATCCTACAATGAGCAGTTCTTC.

About this clonotype itself: The junction does not match germline at one end; this may be a read error. The chain carries TRBV2 and TRBJ2-4; 7 bases match TRBD2. With the DNA end fitting TRBJ2-7 better, the J assignment may be wrong. Germline CDR1 SNHLY, CDR2 FYNNEI. The CDR3 contains 14 residues. The CDR3 sequence is CTSSELAGEHEQYF. The DNA for the CDR3 is TGTACCAGCAGTGAACTCGCGGGAGAACACGAGCAGTACTTC.

As regards this clonotype: One end of the junction fails to match germline, which may point to a read error. This chain joins TRBV9 and TRBJ2-7; D might be TRBD2 (5 bases). CDR1 is SGDLS, CDR2 YYNGEE, per germline. This CDR3 has 15 amino acids. CDR3 DNA sequence: TGTGCCTGCAGCGTAGGGTTAGCGACCACCTACGAGCAGTACTTC. This encodes CACSVGLATTYEQYF. Supplemented by reference TRBV9 and TRBJ2-7, the full variable domain reads DSGVTQTPKHLITATGQRVTLRCSPRSGDLSVYWYQQSLDQGLQFLIQYYNGEERAKGNILERFSAQQFPDLHSELNLSSLELGDSALYFCACSVGLATTYEQYFGPGTRLTVT.

This chain connects TRBV7-9 to TRBJ1-1; TRBD1 matches at 7 bases. The CDR3 is made up of 19 amino acids. Germline V CDR1 and CDR2: SEHNR, FQNEAQ (reference sequence). The V and J ends lost 3 bases and 4 bases, in that order; junction bases with no gene match: 20. The CDR3 here is CASSLVGRRQGLMSTEAFF. The CDR3 DNA follows: TGTGCCAGCAGCTTGGTGGGGCGGCGACAGGGCCTCATGAGCACTGAAGCTTTCTTT.

This clonotype has a count of ten or more. The chain joins TRBV29-1 to TRBJ2-7, with TRBD2 matching 14 bases. V dropped 4 bases and J dropped 5; count of bases not matched to a gene: 7. The CDR3 consists of 15 residues. CDR1 and CDR2 from the germline V gene are SQVTM and ANQGSEA. CDR3 in amino acids: CSVGPGLAGVHEQYF. In DNA, the CDR3 is TGCAGCGTTGGGCCGGGACTAGCGGGAGTGCACGAGCAGTACTTC.